The 25 T cell receptor beta chains listed next were all sequenced from one sample in a study of cytomegalovirus exposure and HLA in healthy donors. PCR primers comprised 60 Vbeta and 13 Jbeta primers. Some clones are missing from TCRdb's copy, which holds only in-frame ones; the method was immunoSEQ multiplex PCR. Of about 90,000 clones listed, 62% are singletons. Material for sequencing was PBMCs. These receptors originate from a woman younger than 45 in good health and CMV-seropositive.

The chain is built from TRBV10-2 and TRBJ2-3, with 9 bases that match TRBD1. The CDR3 is 14 residues long. Germline CDR1 reads WSHSY; CDR2 reads SAAADI. J gave up 6 bases and V 5 bases, and 6 bases lay outside the gene matches. The CDR3 spells CASSTGTGIDTQYF. The CDR3 DNA reads as TGCGCCAGCAGTACCGGGACAGGGATCGATACGCAGTATTTT.

This clone is termed medium-sized. The rearrangement uses TRBV6-4 and TRBJ1-1; D ambiguous. Germline V gene lookup returns CDR1 MRHNA and CDR2 SNTAGT. CDR3 size: 13 residues. Between the trimmed V and J ends, which lost 3 bases and 2 bases, there was a span of 7 bases. The CDR3 nucleotides are TGTGCCAGCAGTGAACGGGAAAACACTGAAGCTTTCTTT. Translating gives CASSERENTEAFF.

V gene TRBV5-1 combines with J gene TRBJ2-5; perhaps TRBD1 as D (5 bases). The J call is doubtful: the DNA matches TRBJ2-7 better. Germline V lookup: CDR1 SGHRS, CDR2 YFSETQ. The CDR3 loop spans 16 amino acids. CDR3 coding DNA: TGCGCCAGCAGCTTGGAGAAAGTAACAGGAGCCTACGAGCAGTACTTC. Its protein is CASSLEKVTGAYEQYF.

The CDR3 DNA follows: TGCGCCAGCAGCCAAACCCGGGACAGCCCTCCCGGTGGCTACACCTTC. This sequence encodes CASSQTRDSPPGGYTF. The chain recombines TRBV4-1 with TRBJ1-2, with 7 bases matching TRBD1. V gave up 2 bases and J gave up 7 bases; unmatched junction bases: 13. The CDR3 has 16 amino acids. The germline V gene encodes CDR1 MGHRA and CDR2 YSYEKL.

This chain uses TRBV2 with TRBJ1-1; D is unresolved. This CDR3 has 15 residues. Germline loops: CDR1 SNHLY, CDR2 FYNNEI. V was trimmed by 5 bases and J by 0 bases, leaving 13 bases between them. The CDR3 reads CASSTRPFMNTEAFF. The CDR3 bases are TGTGCCAGCAGTACGAGGCCCTTCATGAACACTGAAGCTTTCTTT. The full variable domain, in which reference TRBV2 and TRBJ1-1 provide the parts outside the CDR3, is EPEVTQTPSHQVTQMGQEVILRCVPISNHLYFYWYRQILGQKVEFLVSFYNNEISEKSEIFDDQFSVERPDGSNFTLKIRSTKLEDSAMYFCASSTRPFMNTEAFFGQGTRLTVV.

The genes are TRBV19 and TRBJ2-1; perhaps TRBD1 as D (5 bases). This CDR3 spans 14 amino acids. Trimming took 8 bases from V and 2 from J, leaving 13 bases between them. The germline CDR1 and CDR2 sequences are LNHDA and SQIVND (reference sequence). CDR3 bases: TGTGCCAGTGGTCTGTCAGGGACCTACAATGAGCAGTTCTTC. Translation gives CASGLSGTYNEQFF.

This sequence joins TRBV6-5 and TRBJ2-7; 8 nucleotides line up with TRBD1. V lost 7 bases and J lost 5; bases outside the gene matches: 10. Germline V gene lookup returns CDR1 MNHEY and CDR2 SVGAGI. The CDR3 consists of 14 residues. CDR3 DNA: TGTGCCAGCACCGGGACAGGTCCGTTCCACGAGCAGTACTTC. It translates to CASTGTGPFHEQYF.

The V gene is TRBV6-5, the J gene TRBJ2-1, with TRBD1 matching over 9 bases. CDR3 length equals 15 residues. Germline assignment: CDR1 MNHEY and CDR2 SVGAGI. With V trimmed by 8 bases and J by 4 bases, 9 bases remained unmatched. Written as DNA, the CDR3 is TGTGCCAGCCGCCTGGGACAGGGAAAATACAATGAGCAGTTCTTC. Protein: CASRLGQGKYNEQFF.

The genes are TRBV6-5 and TRBJ2-2; TRBD1 is a possible D gene (5 bases). Germline loops: CDR1 MNHEY, CDR2 SVGAGI. Trimming took off 6 bases at V and 11 bases at J, with 16 bases between the two ends. The CDR3 extends over 13 amino acids. DNA of the CDR3: TGTGCCAGCAGGTTACTGGTTAGGGGAGAGCTGTTTTTT. Amino acids: CASRLLVRGELFF.

The V and J genes are TRBV7-2 and TRBJ1-2; TRBD1 matches 8 bases. Germline V gives CDR1 SGHTA, CDR2 FQGNSA. V shed 5 bases, J shed 2 bases, and the junction held 4 bases outside the gene matches. CDR3 length: 14 residues. The DNA for the CDR3 is TGTGCCAGCAGCGTACAGGGGGTCAACTATGGCTACACCTTC. Translated, it gives CASSVQGVNYGYTF.

This clone has just a few counts. The chain's CDR3 is CASSHTDTQYF. In DNA form, the CDR3 reads TGTGCCAGCAGCCACACAGATACGCAGTATTTT. The chain links TRBV6-5 to TRBJ2-3; no reliable D call. V was clipped by 6 bases and J by 2 bases, with 3 bases between them. In germline, CDR1 is MNHEY, CDR2 SVGAGI. This CDR3 has 11 amino acids.

The chain links TRBV2 to TRBJ1-5; TRBD1 matches at 7 bases. CDR3 length equals 15 residues. The germline V gene encodes CDR1 SNHLY and CDR2 FYNNEI. With V trimmed by 6 bases and J by 3 bases, 8 bases remained unmatched. Here the CDR3 DNA reads TGTGCCAGCAGGGGGGACAGCAGTCACAATCAGCCCCAGCATTTT. Its protein product is CASRGDSSHNQPQHF.

This clone was seen a handful of times. The chain has TRBV5-1 and TRBJ2-1; 9 nucleotides line up with TRBD1. The trim removed 0 bases at V and 4 bases at J, leaving 5 bases unmatched. Germline V gene lookup returns CDR1 SGHRS and CDR2 YFSETQ. This CDR3 is 16 amino acids long. The CDR3 sequence: CASSLVGTGIYNEQFF. The CDR3 coding sequence is TGCGCCAGCAGCTTGGTTGGGACAGGGATTTACAATGAGCAGTTCTTC.

The genes are TRBV9 and TRBJ2-3; TRBD1 aligns across 7 bases. From germline, CDR1 is SGDLS and CDR2 YYNGEE. Trimming cost V 3 bases and J 2 bases; bases outside gene matches: 6. CDR3 size: 15 residues. DNA of the CDR3: TGTGCCAGCAGCGCCTCCCAGGGGGTCACAGATACGCAGTATTTT. It encodes CASSASQGVTDTQYF.

The rearrangement links TRBV18 to TRBJ1-5; possibly TRBD1 for D (5 bases). V was shortened by 3 bases and J by 9 bases, with 18 bases between the two germline ends. Germline lookup yields CDR1 KGHSH and CDR2 LQKENI. This CDR3 spans 15 amino acids. The CDR3 nucleotides are TGTGCCAGCTCACCGCAGGGTGCGGTCCAGAGGCCCCAGCATTTT. It encodes CASSPQGAVQRPQHF.

In its sample, this clone was seen once. The V call is TRBV14, the J call TRBJ1-2, with D uncertain. The V end lost 0 bases, the J end lost 8 bases, and 13 bases lay between the germline ends. Germline CDR1 is SGHDN and CDR2 is FVKESK. The CDR3 is 14 residues long. CDR3 sequence: CASSQDLERGGYTF. CDR3 DNA sequence: TGTGCCAGCAGCCAAGATCTAGAGAGAGGAGGCTACACCTTC.

This clone came up once. The chain uses TRBV7-6 and TRBJ1-2; D gene ambiguous. V lost 2 bases, J lost 8 bases, and 18 bases lay in between. CDR1 is SGHVS, CDR2 FNYEAQ, per germline. The CDR3 has 15 residues. CDR3 DNA: TGTGCCAGCAGCTTATCCGCTTCCGGGGAGGGCGGCTACACCTTC. Translated, it gives CASSLSASGEGGYTF.

This chain connects TRBV18 to TRBJ2-7, with 7 positions matching TRBD2. After removal of 2 bases from V and 2 bases from J, the junction contained 6 bases not matched to a gene. Per the germline V gene, CDR1 is KGHSH and CDR2 is LQKENI. The CDR3 consists of 15 residues. The CDR3 loop is CASSPAGGGAYEQYF. The DNA for the CDR3 is TGTGCCAGCTCACCAGCGGGTGGGGGGGCCTACGAGCAGTACTTC.

This clone turned up a few times. The chain is built from TRBV29-1 and TRBJ1-2; tentatively, D is TRBD1 (6 bases). With 8 bases removed from V and 4 bases from J, the gap between germline ends came to 11 bases. The V gene's germline CDR1 is SQVTM and CDR2 ANQGSEA. The CDR3 has 11 residues. The CDR3 DNA is TGCAGCTGGACAGCCGTCTATGGCTACACCTTC. Residues: CSWTAVYGYTF.

V gene TRBV5-5 combines with J gene TRBJ1-3; a possible D gene is TRBD1 (6 bases). Germline assignment: CDR1 SGHKS and CDR2 YYEKEE (reference sequence). The CDR3 is made up of 15 amino acids. Trimming removed 2 bases from V and 0 bases from J, with 9 bases in between. CDR3 sequence (DNA): TGTGCCAGCAGCTTAACAGGGTTCTCTGGAAACACCATATATTTT. Residues: CASSLTGFSGNTIYF.

The chain combines TRBV7-9 with TRBJ2-1; 12 nucleotides line up with TRBD1. The CDR3 is 15 residues long. V shed 2 bases, J shed 7 bases, and the junction held 3 bases outside the gene matches. In germline, CDR1 is SEHNR, CDR2 FQNEAQ (reference sequence). CDR3 sequence: CASSLLGQGANEQFF. CDR3 coding DNA: TGTGCCAGCAGCTTACTGGGACAGGGGGCTAATGAGCAGTTCTTC.

Only a few counts were recorded for this clone. V gene TRBV14 combines with J gene TRBJ2-1; 7 positions agree with TRBD1. Germline values: CDR1 SGHDN, CDR2 FVKESK. This CDR3 has 16 residues. Germline trimming cut 5 bases from V and 4 bases from J; bases unmatched to any gene: 11. DNA of the CDR3: TGTGCCAGCAGCAGGTCGGACAGGACCCTTTACAATGAGCAGTTCTTC. This codes for CASSRSDRTLYNEQFF.

This sequence joins TRBV19 and TRBJ1-5; the D gene is possibly TRBD1 (5 bases). Germline lookup yields CDR1 LNHDA and CDR2 SQIVND (reference sequence). The CDR3 loop spans 15 amino acids. The V gene lost 5 bases and the J gene lost 0 bases, with 11 bases spanning the gap. CDR3: CASSDRAYSNQPQHF. The CDR3 nucleotides read TGTGCCAGTAGTGACAGAGCCTATAGCAATCAGCCCCAGCATTTT.

The chain carries TRBV2 and TRBJ2-1; D not resolved. The CDR3 contains 16 residues. Per the germline V gene, CDR1 is SNHLY and CDR2 is FYNNEI. The V and J ends lost 2 bases and 6 bases respectively, with 17 bases between them. CDR3 region: CASSESLGLDLNEQFF. In DNA, the CDR3 is TGTGCCAGCAGTGAAAGCCTCGGTCTAGACCTCAATGAGCAGTTCTTC. Using reference TRBV2 and TRBJ2-1 for the parts outside the CDR3, the full variable domain is EPEVTQTPSHQVTQMGQEVILRCVPISNHLYFYWYRQILGQKVEFLVSFYNNEISEKSEIFDDQFSVERPDGSNFTLKIRSTKLEDSAMYFCASSESLGLDLNEQFFGPGTRLTVL.

J is TRBJ2-2 and V is TRBV19, with D unresolved. The CDR3 is made up of 14 amino acids. Germline V lookup: CDR1 LNHDA, CDR2 SQIVND (reference sequence). The V end was cut by 1 base, the J end by 3 bases, with 6 bases between. The CDR3 coding sequence is TGTGCCAGTAGTATAGGAGTCCACACCGGGGAGCTGTTTTTT. As protein: CASSIGVHTGELFF. Filled out from reference TRBV19 and TRBJ2-2, the complete variable domain reads DGGITQSPKYLFRKEGQNVTLSCEQNLNHDAMYWYRQDPGQGLRLIYYSQIVNDFQKGDIAEGYSVSREKKESFPLTVTSAQKNPTAFYLCASSIGVHTGELFFGEGSRLTVL.